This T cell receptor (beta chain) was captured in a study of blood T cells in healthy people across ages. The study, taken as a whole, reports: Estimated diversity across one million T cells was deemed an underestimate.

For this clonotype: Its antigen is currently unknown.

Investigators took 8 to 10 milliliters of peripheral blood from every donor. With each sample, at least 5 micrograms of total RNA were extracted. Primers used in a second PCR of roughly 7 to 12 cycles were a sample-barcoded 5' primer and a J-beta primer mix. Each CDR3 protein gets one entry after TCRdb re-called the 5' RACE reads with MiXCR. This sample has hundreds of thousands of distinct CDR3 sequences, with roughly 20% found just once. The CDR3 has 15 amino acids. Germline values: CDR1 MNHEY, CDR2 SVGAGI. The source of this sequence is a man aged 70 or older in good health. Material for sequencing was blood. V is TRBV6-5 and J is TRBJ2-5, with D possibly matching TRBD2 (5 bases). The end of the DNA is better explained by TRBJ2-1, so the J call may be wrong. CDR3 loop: CASSYSSLGWREQFF. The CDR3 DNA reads TGTGCCAGCAGTTACTCCTCACTAGGTTGGAGGGAGCAGTTCTTC.